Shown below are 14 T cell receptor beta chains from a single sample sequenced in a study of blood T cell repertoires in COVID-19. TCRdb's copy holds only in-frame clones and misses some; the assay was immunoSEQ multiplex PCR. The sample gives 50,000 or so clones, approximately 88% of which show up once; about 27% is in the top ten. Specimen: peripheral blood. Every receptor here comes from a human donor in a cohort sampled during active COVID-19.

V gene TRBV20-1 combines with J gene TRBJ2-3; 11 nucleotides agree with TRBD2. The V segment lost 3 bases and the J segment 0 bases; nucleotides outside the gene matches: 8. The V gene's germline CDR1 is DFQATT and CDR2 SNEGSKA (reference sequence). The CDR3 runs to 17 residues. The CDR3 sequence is CSASKTSGGRSTDTQYF. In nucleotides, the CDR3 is TGCAGTGCTAGTAAAACTAGCGGGGGACGAAGCACAGATACGCAGTATTTT.

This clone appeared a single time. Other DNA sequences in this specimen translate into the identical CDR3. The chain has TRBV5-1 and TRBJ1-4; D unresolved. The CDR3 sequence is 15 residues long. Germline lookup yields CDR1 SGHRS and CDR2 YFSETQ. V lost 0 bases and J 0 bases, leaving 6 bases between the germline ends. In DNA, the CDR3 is TGCGCCAGCAGCTTGGGCACGGCAACTAATGAAAAACTGTTTTTT. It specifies CASSLGTATNEKLFF.

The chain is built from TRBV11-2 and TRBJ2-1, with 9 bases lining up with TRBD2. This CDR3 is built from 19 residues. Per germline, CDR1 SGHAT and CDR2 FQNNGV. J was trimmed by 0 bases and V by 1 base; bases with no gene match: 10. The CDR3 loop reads CASSLVGTSLESSYNEQFF. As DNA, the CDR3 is TGTGCCAGCAGCTTAGTTGGGACTAGCCTGGAGAGCTCCTACAATGAGCAGTTCTTC.

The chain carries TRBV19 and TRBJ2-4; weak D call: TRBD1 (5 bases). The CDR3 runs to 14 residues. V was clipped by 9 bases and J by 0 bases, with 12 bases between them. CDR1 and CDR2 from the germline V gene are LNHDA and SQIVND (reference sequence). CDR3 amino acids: CASGHSIAKNIQYF. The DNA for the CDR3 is TGTGCCAGCGGACACTCAATAGCCAAAAACATTCAGTACTTC.

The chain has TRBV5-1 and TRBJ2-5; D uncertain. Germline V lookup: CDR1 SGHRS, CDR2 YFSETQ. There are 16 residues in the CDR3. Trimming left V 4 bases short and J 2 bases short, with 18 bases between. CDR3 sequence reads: CASSEETKERQETQYF. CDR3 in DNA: TGCGCCAGCAGCGAAGAGACAAAGGAACGACAAGAGACCCAGTACTTC.

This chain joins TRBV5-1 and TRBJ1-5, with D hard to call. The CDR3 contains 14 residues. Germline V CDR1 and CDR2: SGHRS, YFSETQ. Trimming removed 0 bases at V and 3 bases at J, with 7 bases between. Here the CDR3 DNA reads TGCGCCAGCAGCTTGGATGGCAACAATCAGCCCCAGCATTTT. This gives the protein CASSLDGNNQPQHF.

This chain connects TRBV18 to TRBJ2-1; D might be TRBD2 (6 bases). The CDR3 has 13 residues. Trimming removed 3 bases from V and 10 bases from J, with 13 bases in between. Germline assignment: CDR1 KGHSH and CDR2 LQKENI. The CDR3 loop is CASSPVERVEQFF. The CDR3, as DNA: TGTGCCAGCTCACCGGTCGAGCGGGTCGAGCAGTTCTTC.

The CDR3 DNA reads as TGTGCCAGCAGGCCCACCGCGGCCTCCTACGAGCAGTACGTC. This codes for CASRPTAASYEQYV. The rearrangement joins TRBV11-3 to TRBJ2-7; D unclear. Germline CDR1 is SGHNT and CDR2 is YENEEA. The CDR3 sequence is 14 residues long. V was shortened by 6 bases and J by 0 bases, with 12 bases between the two germline ends.

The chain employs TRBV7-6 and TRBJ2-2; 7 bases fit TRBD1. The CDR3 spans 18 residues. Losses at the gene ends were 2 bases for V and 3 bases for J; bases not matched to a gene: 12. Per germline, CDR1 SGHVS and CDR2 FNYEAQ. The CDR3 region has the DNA TGTGCCAGCAGCTTACCGAAACAGGGGAAGAGGGACACCGGGGAGCTGTTTTTT. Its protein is CASSLPKQGKRDTGELFF. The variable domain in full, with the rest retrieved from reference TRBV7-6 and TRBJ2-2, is GAGVSQSPRYKVTKRGQDVALRCDPISGHVSLYWYRQALGQGPEFLTYFNYEAQQDKSGLPNDRFSAERPEGSISTLTIQRTEQRDSAMYRCASSLPKQGKRDTGELFFGEGSRLTVL.

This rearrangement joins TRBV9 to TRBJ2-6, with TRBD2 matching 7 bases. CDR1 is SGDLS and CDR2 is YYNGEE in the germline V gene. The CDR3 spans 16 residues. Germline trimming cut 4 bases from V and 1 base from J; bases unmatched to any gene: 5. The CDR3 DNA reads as TGTGCCAGCAGCACGTTGGGGGGGTCTGGGGCCAACGTCCTGACTTTC. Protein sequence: CASSTLGGSGANVLTF.

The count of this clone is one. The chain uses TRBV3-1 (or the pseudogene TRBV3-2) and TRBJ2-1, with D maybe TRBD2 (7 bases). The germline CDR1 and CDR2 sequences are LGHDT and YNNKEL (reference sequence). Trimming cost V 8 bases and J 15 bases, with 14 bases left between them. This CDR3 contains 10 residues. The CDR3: CASGGASLFF. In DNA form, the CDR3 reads TGTGCCAGCGGGGGGGCGTCTCTGTTCTTC.

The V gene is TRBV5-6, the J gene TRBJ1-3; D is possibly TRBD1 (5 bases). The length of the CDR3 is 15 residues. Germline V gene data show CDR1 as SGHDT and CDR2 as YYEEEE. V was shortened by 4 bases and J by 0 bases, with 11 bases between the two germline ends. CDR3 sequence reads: CASSVGLLSGNTIYF. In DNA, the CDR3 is TGTGCCAGCAGCGTGGGACTGCTCTCTGGAAACACCATATATTTT.

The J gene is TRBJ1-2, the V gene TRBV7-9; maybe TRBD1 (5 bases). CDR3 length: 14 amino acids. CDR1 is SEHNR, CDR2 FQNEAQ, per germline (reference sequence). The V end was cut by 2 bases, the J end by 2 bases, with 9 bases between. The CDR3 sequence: CASSLLDINYGYTF. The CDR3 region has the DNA TGTGCCAGCAGCTTATTGGACATAAACTATGGCTACACCTTC.

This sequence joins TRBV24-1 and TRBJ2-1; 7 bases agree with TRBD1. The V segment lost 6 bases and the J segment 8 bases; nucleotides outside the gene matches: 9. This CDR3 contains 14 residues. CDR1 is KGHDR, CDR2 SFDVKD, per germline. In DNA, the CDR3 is TGTGCCACCAGTTATGGCAGGGGGTACGATGAGCAGTTCTTC. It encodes CATSYGRGYDEQFF.